Reported below is one TCR beta chain. What it recognizes is unknown. The source of the sample is a study of vaccination effects on CD4 cells after COVID-19. Study findings and constraints: The study enrolled few convalescent patients and sampled no early post-infection timepoints. Marked clonal contraction was seen late after vaccination (in both infection- and vaccine-induced clones).

This CDR3 contains 16 residues. V was pared by 0 bases and J by 3 bases, with 6 bases of the junction left unmatched. CDR1 and CDR2 (germline): KGHSH, LQKENI. Produced via immunoSEQ multiplex PCR; TCRdb's table is partial and in-frame only. This table has tens of thousands of clones, 76% appearing once. CD4+ T cells specific for antigen were expanded with viral peptide pools by the ViraFEST assay before sequencing. When less than 11 days of culture had elapsed, CD4+ T cells were isolated. All study participants received two doses of BNT162b2 or mRNA-1273 vaccine. Neither prior SARS-CoV-2 infection nor positive nucleocapsid antibodies were present in the vaccine recipients. A few million PBMC per well were cultured with around 11 IU/ml IL-2 and 8 to 10 ug/ml peptides.

The sample was CD4+ T cells from PBMCs cultured with HCoV-OC43 spike peptides, taken after COVID-19 vaccination. Stated subset: HCoV-OC43 spike overlapping peptide pool stimulation. The sequence came from a human donor who received a COVID-19 vaccine. The rearrangement links TRBV18 to TRBJ1-2; TRBD1 agrees at 8 bases. The chain's CDR3 is CASSPPSTGGDYGYTF. CDR3 sequence (DNA): TGTGCCAGCTCACCACCGAGTACAGGGGGGGACTATGGCTACACCTTC.